This T cell receptor beta chain was sequenced for a study of long-term antiretroviral therapy in people with HIV. Findings and limits, study-wide: ART-treated samples gained diversity yet remained below transplant donor controls. Documentation of ART adherence, viral resistance or therapy changes was absent. Whereas controls had wider CDR3 length ranges, HIV repertoires had narrower ones.

As regards this clone: Its antigen is not identified.

CDR1 and CDR2 (germline): MNHEY, SMNVEV (reference sequence). Trimming took off 2 bases at V and 8 bases at J, with 15 bases between the two ends. The CDR3 has 15 residues. At the survey level, the v3.0 immunoSEQ assay was run. Sequencing was performed with immunoSEQ multiplex PCR; in TCRdb, only in-frame clones are kept and a portion is missing. Of about 32,000 clones listed, 70% to 90% are singletons. The origin of this receptor is a man aged 18 to 30 with HIV. The chain is built from TRBV27 and TRBJ1-4; no definite D call. The material sequenced was unsorted PBMCs, taken 2.2 years after starting antiretroviral therapy. The CDR3 nucleotides are TGTGCCAGCAGTTTACGCGGGGAGCGACGCGAAAAACTGTTTTTT. Residues: CASSLRGERREKLFF.